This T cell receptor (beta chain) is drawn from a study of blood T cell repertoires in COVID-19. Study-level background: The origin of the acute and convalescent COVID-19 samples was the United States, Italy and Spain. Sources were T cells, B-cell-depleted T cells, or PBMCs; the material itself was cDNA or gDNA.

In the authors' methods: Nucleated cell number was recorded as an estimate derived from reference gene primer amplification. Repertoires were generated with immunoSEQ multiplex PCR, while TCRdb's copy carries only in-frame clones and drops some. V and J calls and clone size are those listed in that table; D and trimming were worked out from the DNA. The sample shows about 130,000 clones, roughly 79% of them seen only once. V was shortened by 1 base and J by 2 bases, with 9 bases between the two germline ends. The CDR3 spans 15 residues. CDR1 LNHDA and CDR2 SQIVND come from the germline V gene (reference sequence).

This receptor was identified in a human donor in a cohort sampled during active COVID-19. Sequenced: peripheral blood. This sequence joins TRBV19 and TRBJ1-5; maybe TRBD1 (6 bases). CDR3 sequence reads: CASSIVGARNQPQHF. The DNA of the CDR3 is TGTGCCAGTAGTATAGTGGGGGCCCGCAATCAGCCCCAGCATTTT.